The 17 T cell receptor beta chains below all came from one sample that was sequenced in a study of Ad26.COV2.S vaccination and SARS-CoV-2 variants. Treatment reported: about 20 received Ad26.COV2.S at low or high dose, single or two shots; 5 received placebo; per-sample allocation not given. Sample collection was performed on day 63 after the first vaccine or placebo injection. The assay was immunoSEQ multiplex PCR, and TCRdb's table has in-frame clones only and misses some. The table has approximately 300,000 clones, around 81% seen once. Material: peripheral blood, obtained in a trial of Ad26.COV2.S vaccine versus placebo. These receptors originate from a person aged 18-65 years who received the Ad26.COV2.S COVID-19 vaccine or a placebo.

CDR3 nucleotides: TGTGCTAGTGGTTTCTCCTACGAGCAGTACTTC. Amino acids: CASGFSYEQYF. The gene calls are TRBV12-5 and TRBJ2-7; D not resolved. The CDR3 runs to 11 residues. CDR1 is LGHNT and CDR2 is FRNRAP in the germline V gene. V was pared by 3 bases and J by 0 bases, with 0 bases between.

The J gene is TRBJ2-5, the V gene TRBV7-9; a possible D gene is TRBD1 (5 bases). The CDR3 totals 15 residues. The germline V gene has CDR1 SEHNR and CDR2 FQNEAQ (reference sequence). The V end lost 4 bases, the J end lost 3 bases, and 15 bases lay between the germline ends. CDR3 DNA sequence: TGTGCCAGCAGCTCTCCTTATCGACAGAAAGAGACCCAGTACTTC. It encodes CASSSPYRQKETQYF.

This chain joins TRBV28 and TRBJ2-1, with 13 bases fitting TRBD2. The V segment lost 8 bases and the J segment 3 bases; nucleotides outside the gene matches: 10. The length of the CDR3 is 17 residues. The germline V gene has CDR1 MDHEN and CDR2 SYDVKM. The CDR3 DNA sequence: TGTGCCAGCCTCCCTGGGACTAGCGGGGCAATCTACAATGAGCAGTTCTTC. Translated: CASLPGTSGAIYNEQFF.

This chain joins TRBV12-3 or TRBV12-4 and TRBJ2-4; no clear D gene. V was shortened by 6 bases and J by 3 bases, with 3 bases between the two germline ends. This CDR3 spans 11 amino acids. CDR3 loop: CASSLKNIQYF. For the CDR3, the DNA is TGTGCCAGCAGCCTCAAAAACATTCAGTACTTC.

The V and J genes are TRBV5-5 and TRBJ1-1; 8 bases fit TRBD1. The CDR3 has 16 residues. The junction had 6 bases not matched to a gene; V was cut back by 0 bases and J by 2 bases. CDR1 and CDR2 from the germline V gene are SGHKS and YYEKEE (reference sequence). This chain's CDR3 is CASSLGQGAVNTEAFF. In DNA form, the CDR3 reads TGTGCCAGCAGCTTGGGGCAGGGGGCGGTTAACACTGAAGCTTTCTTT.

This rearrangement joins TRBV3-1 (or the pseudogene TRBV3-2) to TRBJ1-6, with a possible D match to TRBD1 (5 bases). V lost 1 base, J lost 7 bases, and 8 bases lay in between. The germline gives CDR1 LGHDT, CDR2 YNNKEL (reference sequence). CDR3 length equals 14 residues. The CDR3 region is CASSQGQSNSPLHF. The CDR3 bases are TGTGCCAGCAGCCAAGGACAGTCCAATTCACCCCTCCACTTT.

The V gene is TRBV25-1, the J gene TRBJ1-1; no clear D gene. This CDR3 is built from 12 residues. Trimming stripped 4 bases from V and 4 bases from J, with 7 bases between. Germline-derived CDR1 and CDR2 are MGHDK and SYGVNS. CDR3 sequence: CASSGRSTEAFF. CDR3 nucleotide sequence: TGTGCCAGCAGTGGTCGAAGCACTGAAGCTTTCTTT.

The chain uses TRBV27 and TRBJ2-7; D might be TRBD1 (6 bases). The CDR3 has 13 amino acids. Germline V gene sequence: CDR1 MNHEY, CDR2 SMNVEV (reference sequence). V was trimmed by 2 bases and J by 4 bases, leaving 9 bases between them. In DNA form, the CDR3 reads TGTGCCAGCAGTTTAGGACAGCTTTACGAGCAGTACTTC. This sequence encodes CASSLGQLYEQYF.

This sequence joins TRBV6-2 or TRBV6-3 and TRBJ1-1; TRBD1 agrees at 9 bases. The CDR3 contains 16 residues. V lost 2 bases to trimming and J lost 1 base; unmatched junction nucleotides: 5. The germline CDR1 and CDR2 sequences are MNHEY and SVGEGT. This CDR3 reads CASSYGDRETNTEAFF. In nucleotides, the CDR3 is TGTGCCAGCAGTTACGGGGACAGGGAAACGAACACTGAAGCTTTCTTT.

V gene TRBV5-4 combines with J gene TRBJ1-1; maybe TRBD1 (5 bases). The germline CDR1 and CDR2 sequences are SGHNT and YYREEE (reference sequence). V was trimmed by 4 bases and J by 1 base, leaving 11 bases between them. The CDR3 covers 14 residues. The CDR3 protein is CASSLYTGNTEAFF. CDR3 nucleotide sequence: TGTGCCAGCAGCCTTTACACAGGGAACACTGAAGCTTTCTTT.

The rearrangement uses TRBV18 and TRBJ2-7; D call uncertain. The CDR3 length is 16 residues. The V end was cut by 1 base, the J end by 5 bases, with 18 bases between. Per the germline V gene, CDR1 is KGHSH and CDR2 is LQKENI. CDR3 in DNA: TGTGCCAGCTCACCACTGGTAGGTATCTCGCCCAACGAGCAGTACTTC. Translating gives CASSPLVGISPNEQYF.

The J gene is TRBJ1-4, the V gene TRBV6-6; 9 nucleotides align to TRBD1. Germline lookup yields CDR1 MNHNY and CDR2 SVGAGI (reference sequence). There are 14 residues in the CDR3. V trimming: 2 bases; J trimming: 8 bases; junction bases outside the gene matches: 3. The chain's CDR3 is CASSYGTGNEKLFF. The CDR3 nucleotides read TGTGCCAGCAGTTACGGGACAGGGAACGAAAAACTGTTTTTT.

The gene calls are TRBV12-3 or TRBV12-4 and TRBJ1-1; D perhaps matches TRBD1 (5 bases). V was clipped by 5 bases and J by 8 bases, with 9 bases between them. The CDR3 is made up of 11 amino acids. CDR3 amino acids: CASSKKGEAFF. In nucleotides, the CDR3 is TGTGCCAGCAGTAAAAAGGGGGAAGCTTTCTTT.

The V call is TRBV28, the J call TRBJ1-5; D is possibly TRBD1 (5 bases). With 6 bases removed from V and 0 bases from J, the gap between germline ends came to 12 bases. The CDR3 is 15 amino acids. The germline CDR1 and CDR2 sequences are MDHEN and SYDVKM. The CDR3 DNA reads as TGTGCCAGCAGACAACAGGAAAATAGCAATCAGCCCCAGCATTTT. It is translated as CASRQQENSNQPQHF.

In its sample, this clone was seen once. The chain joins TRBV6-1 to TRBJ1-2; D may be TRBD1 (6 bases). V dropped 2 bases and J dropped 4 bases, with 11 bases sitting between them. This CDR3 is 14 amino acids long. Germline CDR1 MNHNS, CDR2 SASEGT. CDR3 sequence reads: CASSENHRAYGYTF. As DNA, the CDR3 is TGTGCCAGCAGTGAAAACCACAGGGCCTATGGCTACACCTTC.

The CDR3 is CASSQVKSSDTQYF. CDR3 in DNA: TGCGCCAGCAGCCAAGTCAAGTCTTCAGATACGCAGTATTTT. The chain uses TRBV4-1 and TRBJ2-3; D is ambiguous. The CDR3 totals 14 residues. CDR1 is MGHRA, CDR2 YSYEKL, per germline. The ends were cut back, 1 base at V and 4 bases at J, with 9 bases in the middle.

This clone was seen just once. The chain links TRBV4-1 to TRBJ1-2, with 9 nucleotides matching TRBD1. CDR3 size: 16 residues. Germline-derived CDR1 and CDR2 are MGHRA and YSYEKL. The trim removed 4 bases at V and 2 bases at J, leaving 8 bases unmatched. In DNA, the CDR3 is TGCGCCAGCAGCCTGGGACAGGGAAGAGGAAACTATGGCTACACCTTC. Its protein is CASSLGQGRGNYGYTF.